The TCR beta chain under discussion was sequenced for a study of vaccination effects on CD4 cells after COVID-19. Sequencing followed a ViraFEST assay step that expanded antigen-specific CD4+ T cells with viral peptide pools. Isolating CD4+ T cells followed about 11 days of culture. All vaccine recipients tested negative for nucleocapsid antibodies and had never contracted SARS-CoV-2 infection. It was on days 3 and 7 that half the medium was replaced with IL-2 medium. Findings of the study overall: Just 1 of 255 vaccine-induced clones in healthy recipients was cross-reactive.

This clone appeared a single time. The antigen is undetermined. The assay was immunoSEQ multiplex PCR, and TCRdb's table has in-frame clones only and misses some. In the table there are about 23,000 clones, roughly 73% of which are singletons. Germline loops: CDR1 MNHEY, CDR2 SVGAGI. Trimming removed 2 bases from V and 7 bases from J; junction bases left unmatched: 2. The CDR3 has 14 residues. The chain links TRBV6-5 to TRBJ1-6; 7 nucleotides match TRBD1. Specimen: CD4+ T cells from PBMCs cultured with SARS-CoV-2 spike peptides, collected before COVID-19 vaccination. This sequence was found in a human donor who received a COVID-19 vaccine. CDR3 loop: CASSYDRDNSPLHF. CDR3 DNA sequence: TGTGCCAGCAGTTACGACAGGGACAATTCACCCCTCCACTTT.